The clone carrying this T cell receptor (beta chain) was seen more than once but under ten times. What it recognizes is unknown. The record originates from a study of blood T cells in healthy people across ages. Study conclusions and caveats: Researchers judged that diversity estimates from one million T cells fell short of true values.

CDR3 length: 12 residues. Germline CDR1 SGHAT, CDR2 FQNNGV. Trimming took off 4 bases at V and 3 bases at J, with 7 bases between the two ends. With a J-beta primer mix and a sample-barcoded 5' primer, a second PCR ran about 6 to 11 cycles. TCRdb passed the 5' RACE reads through MiXCR, listing each CDR3 protein once. The table records 1.2 million to 1.5 million distinct CDR3 sequences, 42% of them present only once. The TCR was taken from a woman under 30 in good health. The chain combines TRBV11-2 with TRBJ2-7, with no clear D. Source material: blood. CDR3 sequence reads: CASSSEYYEQYF. The CDR3 DNA reads TGTGCCAGCAGCTCAGAATACTACGAGCAGTACTTC.